The T cell receptor (beta chain) under discussion was sequenced for a study of shared clonotypes between healthy human individuals. Sequenced by immunoSEQ multiplex PCR; TCRdb stores in-frame clones only, minus some. The sample has over 2 million clones; roughly 94% are singletons. V trimming: 5 bases; J trimming: 3 bases; junction bases outside the gene matches: 8. This CDR3 has 15 amino acids. Germline CDR1 reads SGHNT; CDR2 reads YENEEA. The sequencing sample was made of naive CD4+ T cells sorted from blood. The subset was: CD45RA+ positively selected. The genes are TRBV11-3 and TRBJ2-5, with 8 bases that match TRBD1. The receptor was isolated from a man between 18 and 35 years old in good health. CDR3 sequence reads: CASSRGQAKKETQYF. The CDR3, as DNA: TGTGCCAGCAGCCGGGGACAGGCAAAAAAAGAGACCCAGTACTTC.